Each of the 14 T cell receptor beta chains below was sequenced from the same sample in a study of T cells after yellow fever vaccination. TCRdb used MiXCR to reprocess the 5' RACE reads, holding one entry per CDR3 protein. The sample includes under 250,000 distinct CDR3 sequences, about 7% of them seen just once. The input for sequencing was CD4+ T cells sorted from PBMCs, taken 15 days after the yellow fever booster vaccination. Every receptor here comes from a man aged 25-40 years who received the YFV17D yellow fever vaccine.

The DNA for the CDR3 is TGTGCCAGCAGATCCCAGGGGGCGCGTGAAAAACTGTTTTTT. This gives the protein CASRSQGAREKLFF. This sequence joins TRBV7-2 and TRBJ1-4, with TRBD1 identical over 8 bases. J was trimmed by 7 bases and V by 6 bases; bases with no gene match: 7. Germline V gene data show CDR1 as SGHTA and CDR2 as FQGNSA. CDR3 length equals 14 residues.

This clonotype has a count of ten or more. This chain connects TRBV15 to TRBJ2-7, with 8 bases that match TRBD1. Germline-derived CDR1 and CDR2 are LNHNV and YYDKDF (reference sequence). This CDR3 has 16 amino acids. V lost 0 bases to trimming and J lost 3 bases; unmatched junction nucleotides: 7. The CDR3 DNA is TGTGCCACCAGCAGAGATGTGCAGGGGGCCCTCTACGAGCAGTACTTC. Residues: CATSRDVQGALYEQYF.

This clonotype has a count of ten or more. In DNA form, the CDR3 reads TGTGCCAGCAGTTACTCGCCGACAGGGGGATGGGAGACCCAGTACTTC. Amino acids: CASSYSPTGGWETQYF. The chain joins TRBV6-5 to TRBJ2-5; 9 nucleotides match TRBD1. The CDR3 spans 16 residues. Trimming cost V 0 bases and J 5 bases; bases outside gene matches: 7. CDR1 and CDR2 (germline): MNHEY, SVGAGI.

CDR3 in amino acids: CASSIGGSRFFTDTQYF. The CDR3 DNA is TGTGCCAGTAGTATCGGAGGGAGTCGTTTCTTCACAGATACGCAGTATTTT. This chain links TRBV19 with TRBJ2-3; TRBD2 is a possible D gene (6 bases). In germline, CDR1 is LNHDA, CDR2 SQIVND (reference sequence). This CDR3 is 17 amino acids long. Trimming left V 3 bases short and J 2 bases short, with 18 bases between.

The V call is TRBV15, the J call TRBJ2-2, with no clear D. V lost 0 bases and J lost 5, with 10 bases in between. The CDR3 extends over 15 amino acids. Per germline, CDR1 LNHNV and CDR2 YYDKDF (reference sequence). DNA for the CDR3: TGTGCCACCAGCAGAGATGAATCCCTGACCGGGGAGCTGTTTTTT. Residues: CATSRDESLTGELFF. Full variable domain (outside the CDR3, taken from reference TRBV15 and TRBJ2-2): DAMVIQNPRYQVTQFGKPVTLSCSQTLNHNVMYWYQQKSSQAPKLLFHYYDKDFNNEADTPDNFQSRRPNTSFCFLDIRSPGLGDTAMYLCATSRDESLTGELFFGEGSRLTVL.

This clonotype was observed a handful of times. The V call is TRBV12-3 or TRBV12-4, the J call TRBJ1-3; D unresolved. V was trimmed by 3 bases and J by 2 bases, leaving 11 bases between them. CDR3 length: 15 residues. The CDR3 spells CASSFRRVTGNTIYF. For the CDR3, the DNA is TGTGCCAGCAGTTTTCGTCGGGTGACTGGAAACACCATATATTTT.

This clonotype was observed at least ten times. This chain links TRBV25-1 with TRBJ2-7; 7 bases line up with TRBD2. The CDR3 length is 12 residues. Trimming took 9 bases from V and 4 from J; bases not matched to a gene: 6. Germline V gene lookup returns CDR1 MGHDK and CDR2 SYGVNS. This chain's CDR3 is CASGRGEYEQYF. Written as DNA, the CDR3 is TGTGCCAGTGGCCGGGGGGAGTACGAGCAGTACTTC.

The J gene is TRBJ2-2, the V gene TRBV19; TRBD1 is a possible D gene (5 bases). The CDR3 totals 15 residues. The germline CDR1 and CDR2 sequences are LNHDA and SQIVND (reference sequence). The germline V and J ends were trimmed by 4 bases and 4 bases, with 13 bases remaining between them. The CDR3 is CASSRQWPRTGELFF. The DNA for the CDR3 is TGTGCCAGTAGTAGACAGTGGCCGCGCACCGGGGAGCTGTTTTTT.

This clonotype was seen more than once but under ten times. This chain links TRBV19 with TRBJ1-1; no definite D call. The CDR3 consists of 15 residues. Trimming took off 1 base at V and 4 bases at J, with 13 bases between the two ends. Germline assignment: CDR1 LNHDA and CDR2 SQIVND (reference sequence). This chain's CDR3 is CASSIGGLRRTEAFF. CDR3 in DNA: TGTGCCAGTAGTATAGGAGGATTGCGTCGCACTGAAGCTTTCTTT.

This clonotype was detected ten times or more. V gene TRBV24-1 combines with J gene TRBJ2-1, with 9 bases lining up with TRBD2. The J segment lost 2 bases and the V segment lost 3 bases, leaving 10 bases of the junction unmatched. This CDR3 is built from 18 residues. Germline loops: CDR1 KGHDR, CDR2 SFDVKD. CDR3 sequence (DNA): TGTGCCACCAGTGATACCCCTGGAGCGGGAGGCGCCTACAATGAGCAGTTCTTC. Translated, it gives CATSDTPGAGGAYNEQFF.

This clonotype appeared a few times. The CDR3 coding sequence is TGTGCCAGCAGCCCCAACGGGGTTACCTACAATGAGCAGTTCTTC. It yields the protein CASSPNGVTYNEQFF. This chain joins TRBV7-2 and TRBJ2-1, with a weak D call TRBD2 (5 bases). The germline V gene has CDR1 SGHTA and CDR2 FQGNSA. There are 15 residues in the CDR3. Trimming removed 5 bases from V and 2 bases from J, with 13 bases in between.

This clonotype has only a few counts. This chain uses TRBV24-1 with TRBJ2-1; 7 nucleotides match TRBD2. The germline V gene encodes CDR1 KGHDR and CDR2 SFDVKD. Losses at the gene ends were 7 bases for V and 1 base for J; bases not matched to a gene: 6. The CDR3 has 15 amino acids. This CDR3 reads CATSATGGSYNEQFF. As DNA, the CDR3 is TGTGCCACCAGCGCTACGGGGGGATCCTACAATGAGCAGTTCTTC.

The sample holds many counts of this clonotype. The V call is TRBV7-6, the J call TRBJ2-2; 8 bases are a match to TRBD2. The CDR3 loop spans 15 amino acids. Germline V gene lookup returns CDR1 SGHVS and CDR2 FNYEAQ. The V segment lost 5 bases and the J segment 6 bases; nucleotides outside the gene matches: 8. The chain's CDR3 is CASSGGLAFAGELFF. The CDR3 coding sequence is TGTGCCAGCAGCGGAGGACTAGCATTCGCCGGGGAGCTGTTTTTT.

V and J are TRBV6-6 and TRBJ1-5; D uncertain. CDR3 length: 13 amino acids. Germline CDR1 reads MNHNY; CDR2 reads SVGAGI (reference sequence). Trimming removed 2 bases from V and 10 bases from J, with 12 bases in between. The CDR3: CASSYDPSRPQHF. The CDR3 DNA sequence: TGTGCCAGCAGTTACGACCCCTCCCGCCCCCAGCATTTT.